The rows below give T cell receptor beta chains drawn from one sample of a study of human T cells and chemical hapten exposure. TCRdb re-analysed the RACE reads in MiXCR, keeping a single row per CDR3 protein. The sample has tens of thousands of distinct CDR3 sequences, 14% seen once. The sequencing here drew on whole blood, taken in connection with sensitization to the hapten diphenylcyclopropenone (DPC). The receptors stem from a woman in her forties or fifties with alopecia areata. Some clones in this sample may be carry-over from other donors' samples. Each CDR3 is given with its conserved first and last residue. A D gene is named only where the DNA matches it firmly. Clone size is shown for a subset of rows, as once, few, many or a class of expanded clone.

v_call	d_call	j_call	clone_size	cdr3_aa	cdr3_nt
TRBV20-1	TRBD2	TRBJ2-7	.	CSARGLGGLAGVGEQYF	TGCAGTGCTCGCGGACTGGGAGGACTAGCGGGAGTGGGCGAGCAGTACTTC
TRBV29-1	.	TRBJ2-1	few	CSVELSRGSPWSNEQFF	TGCAGCGTTGAGCTTTCCAGGGGCTCCCCTTGGAGTAATGAGCAGTTCTTC
TRBV5-1	.	TRBJ2-6	.	CASRQGASHSGANVLTF	TGCGCCAGCCGCCAGGGAGCGTCACACTCTGGGGCCAACGTCCTGACTTTC
TRBV11-3	TRBD1	TRBJ1-1	few	CASSTHRGKVTEAFF	TGTGCCAGCAGCACCCACAGGGGTAAGGTCACTGAAGCTTTCTTT
TRBV18	TRBD1	TRBJ2-5	few	CASSPRTGAQSQETQYF	TGTGCCAGCTCACCCCGGACAGGGGCCCAATCCCAAGAGACCCAGTACTTC
TRBV11-2	TRBD2	TRBJ2-5	.	CASSLAGRAGETQYF	TGTGCCAGCAGCTTAGCCGGGAGGGCGGGGGAGACCCAGTACTTC
TRBV29-1	.	TRBJ2-6	.	CSVAAFSGANVLTF	TGCAGCGTTGCAGCCTTCTCTGGGGCCAACGTCCTGACTTTC
TRBV27	TRBD2	TRBJ2-7	many	CASSSTRAGGLPYEQYF	TGTGCCAGCAGTTCCACACGGGCGGGAGGCCTCCCCTACGAGCAGTACTTC
TRBV30	.	TRBJ2-5	many	CAWRPPLTGRGETQYF	TGTGCCTGGAGGCCGCCCCTGACGGGGCGAGGAGAGACCCAGTACTTC
TRBV12-3/TRBV12-4	.	TRBJ2-1	few	CASSESGEQFF	TGTGCCAGCAGTGAATCCGGTGAGCAGTTCTTC
TRBV29-1	TRBD1	TRBJ2-1	few	CSAARDSVGRNEQFF	TGCAGCGCCGCCCGGGACAGTGTAGGTAGGAATGAGCAGTTCTTC
TRBV29-1	TRBD2	TRBJ2-1	few	CSVETAGVTYNEQFF	TGCAGCGTTGAAACAGCGGGGGTTACCTACAATGAGCAGTTCTTC
TRBV10-3	TRBD2	TRBJ2-2	many	CAISRLAGAGTGELFF	TGTGCCATCAGTCGACTAGCGGGAGCGGGCACCGGGGAGCTGTTTTTT
TRBV27	.	TRBJ2-5	many	CASSFSPLLRETQYF	TGTGCCAGCAGTTTTTCCCCTCTGCTTAGGGAGACCCAGTACTTC
TRBV2	.	TRBJ1-1	.	CAIPGRPGEFTEAFF	TGTGCCATCCCCGGGAGGCCCGGGGAGTTCACTGAAGCTTTCTTT
TRBV6-2/TRBV6-3	TRBD1	TRBJ1-1	many	CASSYQGADTEAFF	TGTGCCAGCAGTTACCAGGGGGCGGACACTGAAGCTTTCTTT
TRBV2	TRBD2	TRBJ2-3	.	CASIGTSGFTDTQYF	TGTGCCAGCATAGGGACTAGCGGATTCACAGATACGCAGTATTTT
TRBV6-5	TRBD1	TRBJ1-3	.	CASSWTGGFSGNTIYF	TGTGCCAGCAGTTGGACAGGGGGTTTCTCTGGAAACACCATATATTTT
TRBV12-3/TRBV12-4	.	TRBJ1-3	few	CASLSGNTIYF	TGTGCCAGTTTGTCTGGAAACACCATATATTTT
TRBV6-1	.	TRBJ2-3	many	CASSESATQYF	TGTGCCAGCAGTGAGTCCGCGACGCAGTATTTT
TRBV27	TRBD2	TRBJ2-1	many	CASSLLAGGNNEQFF	TGTGCCAGCAGTTTATTAGCGGGAGGTAACAATGAGCAGTTCTTC
TRBV12-3/TRBV12-4	.	TRBJ1-1	many	CASSLGHYTEAFF	TGTGCCAGCAGTTTAGGGCATTACACTGAAGCTTTCTTT
TRBV20-1	.	TRBJ2-5	.	CSARDVFLGTGQETQYF	TGCAGTGCTAGAGATGTTTTTCTTGGAACAGGTCAAGAGACCCAGTACTTC
TRBV5-1	TRBD2	TRBJ2-3	.	CASSHGTSSDTQYF	TGCGCCAGCAGCCACGGGACTAGCAGTGATACGCAGTATTTT
TRBV29-1	TRBD1	TRBJ2-2	.	CSVKRVDRGSNTGELFF	TGCAGCGTTAAACGGGTGGACAGGGGCTCGAACACCGGGGAGCTGTTTTTT
TRBV7-2	.	TRBJ2-3	few	CASSLALGAGTDTQYF	TGTGCCAGCAGCTTAGCTCTGGGGGCCGGCACAGATACGCAGTATTTT
TRBV6-2/TRBV6-3	.	TRBJ1-1	few	CASSYYDRNTEAFF	TGTGCCAGCAGTTATTACGACAGGAACACTGAAGCTTTCTTT
TRBV7-6	TRBD1	TRBJ1-1	few	CASSLLLRQGNTEAFF	TGTGCCAGCAGCTTACTACTCCGACAGGGGAACACTGAAGCTTTCTTT
TRBV11-2	.	TRBJ1-1	.	CASSLVPASFEAFF	TGTGCCAGCAGCTTAGTACCAGCCTCCTTTGAAGCTTTCTTT
TRBV2	.	TRBJ2-3	.	CASRSEVTDTQYF	TGTGCCAGCAGGAGTGAAGTCACAGATACGCAGTATTTT
TRBV28	TRBD1	TRBJ2-7	.	CASTGGSRSSHYEQYF	TGTGCCAGCACAGGGGGTAGCAGGTCCAGCCACTACGAGCAGTACTTC
TRBV10-3	TRBD1	TRBJ1-5	.	CAISGDSDQPQHF	TGTGCCATCAGTGGGGACAGTGATCAGCCCCAGCATTTT
TRBV12-3/TRBV12-4	.	TRBJ1-6	.	CASSLIGKNSPLHF	TGTGCCAGCAGTTTAATAGGGAAAAATTCACCCCTCCACTTT
TRBV10-1	.	TRBJ2-1	.	CASSVSGIGEQFF	TGCGCCAGCAGTGTATCAGGTATAGGTGAGCAGTTCTTC
TRBV29-1	.	TRBJ2-2	few	CSTTRIAGTGELFF	TGCAGCACAACAAGGATTGCTGGAACCGGGGAGCTGTTTTTT
TRBV11-2	.	TRBJ2-7	.	CASSRLTGAYEQYF	TGTGCCAGCAGCCGCCTTACGGGGGCCTACGAGCAGTACTTC
TRBV12-3/TRBV12-4	TRBD1	TRBJ2-2	few	CASSRPGQGSPGELFF	TGTGCCAGCAGCCGCCCGGGACAGGGCTCCCCCGGGGAGCTGTTTTTT